This TCR beta chain was recorded in a study of OX40 agonist ivuxolimab in advanced cancers. As for this clone: Its antigen is not known.

Whole-study findings and limits: Low clonal expansion, among the lowest seen, marked partial responders at 0.1-3.0 mg/kg.

CDR3 size: 13 residues. V shed 5 bases and J 1 base; nucleotides not matched to a gene: 0. Germline V gene sequence: CDR1 MNHEY, CDR2 SVGAGI. Method: immunoSEQ multiplex PCR; TCRdb's copy keeps in-frame clones and lacks some. Found here are 75,000 to 90,000 clones, roughly 92% of them singletons; the top ten hold 0.9% to 1.2%. The rearrangement joins TRBV6-5 to TRBJ1-1, with 8 bases lining up with TRBD1. This TCR was sampled from an adult with an advanced solid tumor such as melanoma, head and neck, liver or kidney cancer. Here the sequenced sample was CD4+ or CD8+ T cells sorted from blood, taken in a trial of the OX40 agonist ivuxolimab. CDR3 coding DNA: TGTGCCAGCAGTGACAGGGGGAACACTGAAGCTTTCTTT. It is translated as CASSDRGNTEAFF.